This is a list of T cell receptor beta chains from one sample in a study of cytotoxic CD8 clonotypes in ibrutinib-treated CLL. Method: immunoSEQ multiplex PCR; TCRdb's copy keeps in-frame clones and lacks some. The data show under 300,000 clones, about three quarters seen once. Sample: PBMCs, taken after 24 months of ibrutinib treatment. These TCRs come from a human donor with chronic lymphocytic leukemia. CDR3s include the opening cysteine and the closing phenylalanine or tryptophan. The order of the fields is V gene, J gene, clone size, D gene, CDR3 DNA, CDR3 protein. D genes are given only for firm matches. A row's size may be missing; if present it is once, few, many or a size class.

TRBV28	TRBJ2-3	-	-	TGTGCCAGCAGTTTAACAGTGGATACGCAGTATTTT	CASSLTVDTQYF
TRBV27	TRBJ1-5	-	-	TGTGCCAGCAGTTTATCGGCGTGGGGGAATCAGCCCCAGCATTTT	CASSLSAWGNQPQHF
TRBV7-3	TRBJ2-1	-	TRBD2	TGTGCCAGCAGCTTGGTAGCGGGAGGGAATAAAAATGAGCAGTTCTTC	CASSLVAGGNKNEQFF
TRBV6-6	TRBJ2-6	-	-	TGTGCCAGCAGCCCCCGGGCTGGGGCCAACGTCCTGACTTTC	CASSPRAGANVLTF
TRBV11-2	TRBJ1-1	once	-	TGTGCCAGCAGCCTGTGGGAGCAAGGTGAAGCTTTCTTT	CASSLWEQGEAFF
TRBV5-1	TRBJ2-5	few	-	TGCGCCAGCAGCTCCTCAGGGGAAGAGGAGACCCAGTACTTC	CASSSSGEEETQYF
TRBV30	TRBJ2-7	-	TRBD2	TGTGCCTGGGGATCGCCGGCGGGGGGATCCTACGAGCAGTACTTC	CAWGSPAGGSYEQYF
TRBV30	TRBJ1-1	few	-	TGTGCCTGGAGGCCGGTTGGAGGGAGGAACACTGAAGCTTTCTTT	CAWRPVGGRNTEAFF
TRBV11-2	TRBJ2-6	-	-	TGTGCCAGCAGCTTAGACGGGTTTGGGGCCAACGTCCTGACTTTC	CASSLDGFGANVLTF
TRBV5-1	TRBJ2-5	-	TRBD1	TGCGCCAGCAGCTCCGGGACAGGGAACGGCAAGACCCAGTACTTC	CASSSGTGNGKTQYF
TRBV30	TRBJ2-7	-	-	TGTGCCTGGAGTGTACAAGGCTACGAGCAGTACTTC	CAWSVQGYEQYF
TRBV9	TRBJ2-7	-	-	TGTGCCAGCAGCCCCCGGGACGACCGGGAGCAGTACTTC	CASSPRDDREQYF
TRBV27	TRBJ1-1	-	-	TGTGCCAGCAGTCCTCCCGGGGGGAACACTGAAGCTTTCTTT	CASSPPGGNTEAFF
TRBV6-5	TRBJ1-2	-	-	TGTGCCAGCAGCCGCAAAAACAGGGAGGATGGCTACACCTTC	CASSRKNREDGYTF
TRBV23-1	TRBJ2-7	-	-	TGCGCCAGCAGTCACCCAGGGGACGGCTACGAGCAGTACTTC	CASSHPGDGYEQYF
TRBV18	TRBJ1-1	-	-	TGTGCCAGCTCAGAGAAAGACCGGGATTTCTTT	CASSEKDRDFF
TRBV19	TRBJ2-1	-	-	TGTGCCAGTAAGGAGGCAGCGGACTACAATGAGCAGTTCTTC	CASKEAADYNEQFF
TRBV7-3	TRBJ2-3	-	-	TGTGCCAGCAGCGGGGGAAGTTGGGGCACAGATACGCAGTATTTT	CASSGGSWGTDTQYF
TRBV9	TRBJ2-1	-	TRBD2	TGTGCCAGCCGAGCGGGAGGGCATCACAATGAGCAGTTCTTC	CASRAGGHHNEQFF
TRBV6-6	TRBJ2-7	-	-	TGTGCCACTACAAGACAGGAACGAGGGTACGAGCAGTACTTC	CATTRQERGYEQYF
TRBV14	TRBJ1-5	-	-	TGTGCCAGCAGCCTGGGGGCGGGTCAGCCCCAGCATTTT	CASSLGAGQPQHF
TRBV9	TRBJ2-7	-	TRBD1	TGTGCCAGCAGCCCTACAGGGGCCGCAGCCTACGAGCAGTACTTC	CASSPTGAAAYEQYF
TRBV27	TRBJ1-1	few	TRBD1	TGTGCCAGCAGTTCAAGGGGACAGATGAACACTGAAGCTTTCTTT	CASSSRGQMNTEAFF
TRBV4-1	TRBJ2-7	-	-	TGCGCCAGCAGCGAAGACAGACTCGACGAGCAGTACTTC	CASSEDRLDEQYF
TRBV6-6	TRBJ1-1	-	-	TGTGCCAGCAGTCCTTCCCGACAGCCAAACACTGAAGCTTTCTTT	CASSPSRQPNTEAFF
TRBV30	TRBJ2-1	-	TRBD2	TGTGCCTGGACGAGGGGGGCTAGCGGGAGTATGACCAATGAGCAGTTCTTC	CAWTRGASGSMTNEQFF
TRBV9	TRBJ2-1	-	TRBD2	TGTGCCAGCAGCGTATCGGGAGGGGTCAATGAGCAGTTCTTC	CASSVSGGVNEQFF
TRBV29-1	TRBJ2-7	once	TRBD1	TGCAGCGTTGGTGTACAGGGGGCGGTTTACGAGCAGTACTTC	CSVGVQGAVYEQYF
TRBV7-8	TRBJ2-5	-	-	TGTGCCAGCAGCTTAGCAGGGATTCGGGAGACCCAGTACTTC	CASSLAGIRETQYF
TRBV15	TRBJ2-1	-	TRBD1	TGTGCCACCAGCAGAGACAGGGGGCCTAATGAGCAGTTCTTC	CATSRDRGPNEQFF
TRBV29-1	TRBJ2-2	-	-	TGCAGCGTTGTCCAAACCGGGACTGTGAGCACCGGGGAGCTGTTTTTT	CSVVQTGTVSTGELFF
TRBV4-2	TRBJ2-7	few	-	TGTGCCAGCAGCCAGGCTGCTCGTCGGGAGAGCGAGCAGTACTTC	CASSQAARRESEQYF
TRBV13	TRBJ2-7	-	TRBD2	TGTGCCAGCAGCTTAGGTAGCGGGACTAAATCCTACGAGCAGTACTTC	CASSLGSGTKSYEQYF
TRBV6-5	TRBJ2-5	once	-	TGTGCCAGCAGTTACGGCCAGGTCGTCAAAGAGACCCAGTACTTC	CASSYGQVVKETQYF
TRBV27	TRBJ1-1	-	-	TGTGCCAGCAGTTCTCGTGGGGCTTCAGCTTTCTTT	CASSSRGASAFF
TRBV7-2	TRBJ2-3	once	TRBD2	TGTGCCAGCAGCTTAGCGGTAGCGGGAGGGGTGGCAGCGCAGTATTTT	CASSLAVAGGVAAQYF
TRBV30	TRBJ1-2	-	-	TGTGCCTGGAGTGTGACAGTGGGCGGCTACACCTTC	CAWSVTVGGYTF
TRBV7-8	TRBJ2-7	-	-	TGTGCCATCCGGGGAAACTCCTACGAGCAGTACTTC	CAIRGNSYEQYF
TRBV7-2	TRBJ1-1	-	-	TGTGCCAGCAGCCGTGCAGCGAACACTGAAGCTTTCTTT	CASSRAANTEAFF
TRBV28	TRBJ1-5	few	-	TGTGCCAGCAGTTTAGTTTTGGAGCCCCAGCATTTT	CASSLVLEPQHF
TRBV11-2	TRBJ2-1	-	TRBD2	TGTGCCAGCAGCTTACGACTAGCGGGGCAAGGGGAGCAGTTCTTC	CASSLRLAGQGEQFF
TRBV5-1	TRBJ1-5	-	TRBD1	TGCGCCAGCAGCACGACAGGGGCTGGCAATCAGCCCCAGCATTTT	CASSTTGAGNQPQHF
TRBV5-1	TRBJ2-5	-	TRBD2	TGCGCCAGCAGCTCCGGGGTAGCGGGATTGAAGACCCAGTACTTC	CASSSGVAGLKTQYF
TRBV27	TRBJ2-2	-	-	TGTGCCAGCAGTTTTTTTGGACAACCCACCGGGGAGCTGTTTTTT	CASSFFGQPTGELFF
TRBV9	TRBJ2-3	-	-	TGTGCCAGCAGCGGGGCGGACGGAAGCACAGATACGCAGTATTTT	CASSGADGSTDTQYF
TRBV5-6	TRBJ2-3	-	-	TGTGCCAGCAGCTTGTTAAGCTCTCCTATGGATACGCAGTATTTT	CASSLLSSPMDTQYF
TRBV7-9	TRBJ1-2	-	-	TGTGCCAGCACTATGGAAGACTATGGCTACACCTTC	CASTMEDYGYTF
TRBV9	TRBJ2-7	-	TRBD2	TGTGCCAGCAGCCCGCGAGGACTAGCGGGCCCCAGCTCCTACGAGCAGTACTTC	CASSPRGLAGPSSYEQYF
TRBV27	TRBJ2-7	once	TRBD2	TGTGCCAGCAGTTTATCCCGTCCTAGCGGAAAATCCTACGAGCAGTACTTC	CASSLSRPSGKSYEQYF
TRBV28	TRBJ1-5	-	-	TGTGCCAGCAGAACTAATCAGCCCCAGCATTTT	CASRTNQPQHF
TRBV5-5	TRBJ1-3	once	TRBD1	TGTGCCAGCAGCTTCATAACAGGGGAAGCTGGAAACACCATATATTTT	CASSFITGEAGNTIYF
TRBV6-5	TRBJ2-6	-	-	TGTGCCGTCCGAGCGGGTCCCTCTGGGGCCAACGTCCTGACTTTC	CAVRAGPSGANVLTF
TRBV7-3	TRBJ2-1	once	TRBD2	TGTGCCAGCAGCTCTTTGGTAGCGGGAAACAACAATGAGCAGTTCTTC	CASSSLVAGNNNEQFF
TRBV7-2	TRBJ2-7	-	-	TGTGCCAGCAGCTTAGATCCACAGGGCGCCTACGAGCAGTACTTC	CASSLDPQGAYEQYF
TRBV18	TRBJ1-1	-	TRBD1	TGTGCCAGCTCACCAACAGACAGGGAGGGCACTGAAGCTTTCTTT	CASSPTDREGTEAFF
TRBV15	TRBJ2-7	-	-	TGTGCCACCAGCAGAACAGGTTATGACTACGAGCAGTACTTC	CATSRTGYDYEQYF
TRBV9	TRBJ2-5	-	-	TGTGCCAGCAGCGCCGGCGTCGACAGACCAGAGACCCAGTACTTC	CASSAGVDRPETQYF